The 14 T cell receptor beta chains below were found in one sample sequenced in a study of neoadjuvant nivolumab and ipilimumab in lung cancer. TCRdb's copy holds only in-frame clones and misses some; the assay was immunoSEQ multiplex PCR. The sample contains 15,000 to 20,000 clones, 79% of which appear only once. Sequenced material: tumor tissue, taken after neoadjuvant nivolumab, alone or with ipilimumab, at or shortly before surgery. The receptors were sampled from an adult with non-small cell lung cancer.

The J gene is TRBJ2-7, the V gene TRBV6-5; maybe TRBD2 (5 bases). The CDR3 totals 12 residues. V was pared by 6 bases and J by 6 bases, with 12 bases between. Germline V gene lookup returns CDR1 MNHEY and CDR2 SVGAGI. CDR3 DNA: TGTGCCAGCAGGGACGGGGTTGGCGAGCAGTACTTC. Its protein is CASRDGVGEQYF.

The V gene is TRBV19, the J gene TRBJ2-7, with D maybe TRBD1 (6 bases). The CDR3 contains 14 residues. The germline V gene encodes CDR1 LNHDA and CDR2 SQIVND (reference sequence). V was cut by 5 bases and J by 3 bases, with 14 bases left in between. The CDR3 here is CASSPTGHRYEQYF. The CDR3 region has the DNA TGTGCCAGTAGTCCCACGGGACATCGCTACGAGCAGTACTTC.

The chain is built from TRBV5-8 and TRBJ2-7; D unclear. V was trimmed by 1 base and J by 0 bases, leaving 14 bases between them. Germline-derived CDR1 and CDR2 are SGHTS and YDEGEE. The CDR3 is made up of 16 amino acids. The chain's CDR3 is CASSLNLGRNSYEQYF. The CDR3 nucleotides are TGTGCCAGCAGCTTGAACTTGGGCAGGAACTCCTACGAGCAGTACTTC.

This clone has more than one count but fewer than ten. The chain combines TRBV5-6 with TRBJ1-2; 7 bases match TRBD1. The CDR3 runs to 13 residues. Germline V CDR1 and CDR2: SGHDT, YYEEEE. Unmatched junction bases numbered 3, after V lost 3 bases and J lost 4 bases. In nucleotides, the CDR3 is TGTGCCAGCAGCTCCGGGACAGCCTATGGCTACACCTTC. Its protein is CASSSGTAYGYTF.

The CDR3 here is CASRRTGTTNTGELFF. In DNA form, the CDR3 reads TGTGCCAGCAGACGAACAGGGACAACGAACACCGGGGAGCTGTTTTTT. The chain joins TRBV14 to TRBJ2-2, with a possible D match to TRBD1 (6 bases). CDR3 length equals 16 residues. The V end was cut by 6 bases, the J end by 0 bases, with 14 bases between. The germline V gene encodes CDR1 SGHDN and CDR2 FVKESK.

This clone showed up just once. The CDR3 is CASSLVRGGNNEQFF. The CDR3 nucleotides read TGTGCCAGCAGCTTAGTGCGGGGGGGAAACAATGAGCAGTTCTTC. V usage is TRBV7-2 and J usage is TRBJ2-1; the match to TRBD2 covers 9 bases. CDR3 length: 15 amino acids. The V and J ends lost 1 base and 5 bases, in that order; junction bases with no gene match: 3. CDR1 SGHTA and CDR2 FQGNSA come from the germline V gene.

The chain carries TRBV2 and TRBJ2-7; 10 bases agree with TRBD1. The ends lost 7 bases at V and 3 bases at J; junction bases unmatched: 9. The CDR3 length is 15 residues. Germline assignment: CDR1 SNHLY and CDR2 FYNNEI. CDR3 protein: CASTTGTGEDYEQYF. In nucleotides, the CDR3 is TGTGCCAGCACCACCGGGACAGGGGAGGACTACGAGCAGTACTTC.

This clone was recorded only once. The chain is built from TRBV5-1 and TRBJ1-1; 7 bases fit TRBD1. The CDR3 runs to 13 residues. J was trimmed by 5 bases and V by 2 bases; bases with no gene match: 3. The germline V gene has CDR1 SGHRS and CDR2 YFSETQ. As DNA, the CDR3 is TGCGCCAGCAGCTTACAGGGGAGTACTGAAGCTTTCTTT. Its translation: CASSLQGSTEAFF.

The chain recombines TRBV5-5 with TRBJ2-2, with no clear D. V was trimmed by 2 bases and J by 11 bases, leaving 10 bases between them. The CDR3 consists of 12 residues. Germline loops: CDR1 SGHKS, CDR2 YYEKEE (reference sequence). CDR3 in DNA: TGTGCCAGCAGCTTTTCAGGCGTTGAGCTGTTTTTT. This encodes CASSFSGVELFF.

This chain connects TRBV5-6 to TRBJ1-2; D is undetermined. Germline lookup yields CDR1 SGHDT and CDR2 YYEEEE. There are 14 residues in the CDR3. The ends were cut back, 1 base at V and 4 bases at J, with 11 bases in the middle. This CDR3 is CASSLRTGVYGYTF. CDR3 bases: TGTGCCAGCAGCTTGCGGACGGGCGTCTATGGCTACACCTTC. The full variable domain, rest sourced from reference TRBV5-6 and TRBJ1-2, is DAGVTQSPTHLIKTRGQQVTLRCSPKSGHDTVSWYQQALGQGPQFIFQYYEEEERQRGNFPDRFSGHQFPNYSSELNVNALLLGDSALYLCASSLRTGVYGYTFGSGTRLTVV.

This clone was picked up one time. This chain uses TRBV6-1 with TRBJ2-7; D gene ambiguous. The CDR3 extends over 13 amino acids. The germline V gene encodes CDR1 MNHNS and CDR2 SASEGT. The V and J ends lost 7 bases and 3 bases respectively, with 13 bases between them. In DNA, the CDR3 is TGTGCCAGCAAGAAGGCTCCTGGCTACGAGCAGTACTTC. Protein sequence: CASKKAPGYEQYF.

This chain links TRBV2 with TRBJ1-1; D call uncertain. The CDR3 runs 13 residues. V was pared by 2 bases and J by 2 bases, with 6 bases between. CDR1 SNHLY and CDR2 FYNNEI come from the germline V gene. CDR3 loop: CASSEWGNTEAFF. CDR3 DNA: TGTGCCAGCAGTGAATGGGGAAACACTGAAGCTTTCTTT.

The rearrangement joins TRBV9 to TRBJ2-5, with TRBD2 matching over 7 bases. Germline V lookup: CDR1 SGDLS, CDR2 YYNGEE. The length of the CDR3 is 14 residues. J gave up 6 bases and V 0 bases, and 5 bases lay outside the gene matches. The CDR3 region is CASSVEPGGKTQYF. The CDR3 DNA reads TGTGCCAGCAGCGTAGAACCGGGGGGAAAGACCCAGTACTTC.

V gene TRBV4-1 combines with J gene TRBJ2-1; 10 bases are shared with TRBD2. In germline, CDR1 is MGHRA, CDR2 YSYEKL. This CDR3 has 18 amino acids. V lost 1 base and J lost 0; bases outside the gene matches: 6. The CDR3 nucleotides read TGCGCCAGCAGCCAAGGGCTAGCGGGGGCGATCTCCTACAATGAGCAGTTCTTC. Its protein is CASSQGLAGAISYNEQFF.